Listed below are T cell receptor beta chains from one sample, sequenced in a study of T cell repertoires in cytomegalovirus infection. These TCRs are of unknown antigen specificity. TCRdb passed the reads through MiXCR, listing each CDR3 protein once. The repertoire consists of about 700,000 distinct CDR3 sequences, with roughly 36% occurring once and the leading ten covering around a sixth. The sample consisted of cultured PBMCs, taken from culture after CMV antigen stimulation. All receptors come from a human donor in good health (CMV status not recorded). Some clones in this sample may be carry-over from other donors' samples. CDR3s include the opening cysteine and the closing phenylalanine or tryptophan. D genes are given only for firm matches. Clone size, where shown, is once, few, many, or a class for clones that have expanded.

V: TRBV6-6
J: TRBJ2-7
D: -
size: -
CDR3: CASSQGRMTNEQYF
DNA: TGTGCCAGCAGCCAGGGACGGATGACCAACGAGCAGTACTTC

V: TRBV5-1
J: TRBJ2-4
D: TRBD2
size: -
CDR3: CASSSGTSGIGDIQYF
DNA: TGCGCCAGCAGCTCCGGGACTAGCGGTATAGGGGACATTCAGTACTTC

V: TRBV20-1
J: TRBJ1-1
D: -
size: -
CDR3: CSADGQLNTEAFF
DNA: TGCAGTGCGGATGGACAGTTGAACACTGAAGCTTTCTTT

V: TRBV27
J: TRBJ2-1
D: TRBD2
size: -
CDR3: CASSLVGLGSNEQFF
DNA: TGTGCCAGCAGTTTGGTTGGACTAGGTTCCAATGAGCAGTTCTTC

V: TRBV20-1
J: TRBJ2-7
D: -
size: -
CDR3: CSAWDGYEQYF
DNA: TGCAGTGCTTGGGATGGGTACGAGCAGTACTTC

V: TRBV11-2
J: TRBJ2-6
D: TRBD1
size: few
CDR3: CASSPRQGTSGANVLTF
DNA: TGTGCCAGCAGCCCCCGACAGGGAACCTCTGGGGCCAACGTCCTGACTTTC

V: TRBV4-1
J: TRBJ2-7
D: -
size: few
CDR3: CASSQDLVVAREQYF
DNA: TGCGCCAGCAGCCAAGATTTGGTCGTTGCGAGGGAGCAGTACTTC

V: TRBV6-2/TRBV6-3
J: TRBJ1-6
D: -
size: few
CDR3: CASSYSNPSRGRNSPLHF
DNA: TGTGCCAGCAGTTACTCGAACCCCTCAAGGGGAAGGAATTCACCCCTCCACTTT

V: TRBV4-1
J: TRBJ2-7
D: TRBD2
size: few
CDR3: CASSQPLRTSGSTPSYEQYF
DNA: TGCGCCAGCAGCCAACCCCTTAGGACTAGCGGGAGTACCCCCTCCTACGAGCAGTACTTC

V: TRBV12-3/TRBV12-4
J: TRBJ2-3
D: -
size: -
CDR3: CASSLADLITDTQYF
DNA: TGTGCCAGCAGTCTCGCGGACTTAATCACAGATACGCAGTATTTT